The sequence of this T cell receptor (beta chain) was determined in a study of T cell repertoires in cytomegalovirus infection. Study-wide background: It can be stated that public TCR beta signatures indicated CMV infection as well as a matching HLA type. Findings and caveats of the study: CMV-specific TCR beta clonotypes restricted by HLA-C were the ones dominating the ex vivo response. Frequencies of public TCR beta families were cumulated, and this identified carriers of CMV plus the relevant HLA.

TCRdb processed the reads anew with MiXCR; each CDR3 protein has one entry. The table has about 150,000 distinct CDR3 sequences, roughly a quarter seen once. Trimming left V 5 bases short and J 0 bases short, with 13 bases between. The CDR3 has 15 amino acids. Germline V gives CDR1 SGHTA, CDR2 FQGNSA. This clonotype occurred many times. Its target is unknown. The chain joins TRBV7-2 to TRBJ1-1; D is unresolved. Specimen: PBMCs. This clonotype was sampled from a human donor in good health (CMV status not recorded). Some clones in this sample may be carry-over from other donors' samples. The chain's CDR3 is CASSEEGLMNTEAFF. The CDR3 DNA reads TGTGCCAGCAGCGAAGAGGGATTAATGAACACTGAAGCTTTCTTT.